This TCR beta chain stems from a study of blood T cell repertoires in COVID-19. Study details: The United States, Italy and Spain provided the acute and convalescent COVID-19 samples.

In the authors' workflow: From reference gene primer amplification, estimates of nucleated cell counts were derived. Generated by immunoSEQ multiplex PCR, the TCRdb table keeps only in-frame clones and is missing some. V and J calls and clone size are as listed in that table; D and trimming were resolved from the DNA. This table holds more than 250,000 clones, around 90% found once. This clone was observed a handful of times. Each participant's cohort was designated according to participant-reported clinical history. V was pared by 7 bases and J by 4 bases, with 9 bases of the junction left unmatched. Germline CDR1 MNHEY, CDR2 SVGAGI. This CDR3 comprises 15 residues.

The V and J genes are TRBV6-5 and TRBJ2-3; 9 nucleotides line up with TRBD2. This clonotype was sampled from a woman between 18 and 30 years old with acute COVID-19. The sequenced sample consisted of PBMCs or T cells enriched from blood (not recorded which). CDR3 nucleotides: TGTGCCAGCATAGCCGCGGGAGGGACGGCAGATACGCAGTATTTT. Amino acid sequence: CASIAAGGTADTQYF.